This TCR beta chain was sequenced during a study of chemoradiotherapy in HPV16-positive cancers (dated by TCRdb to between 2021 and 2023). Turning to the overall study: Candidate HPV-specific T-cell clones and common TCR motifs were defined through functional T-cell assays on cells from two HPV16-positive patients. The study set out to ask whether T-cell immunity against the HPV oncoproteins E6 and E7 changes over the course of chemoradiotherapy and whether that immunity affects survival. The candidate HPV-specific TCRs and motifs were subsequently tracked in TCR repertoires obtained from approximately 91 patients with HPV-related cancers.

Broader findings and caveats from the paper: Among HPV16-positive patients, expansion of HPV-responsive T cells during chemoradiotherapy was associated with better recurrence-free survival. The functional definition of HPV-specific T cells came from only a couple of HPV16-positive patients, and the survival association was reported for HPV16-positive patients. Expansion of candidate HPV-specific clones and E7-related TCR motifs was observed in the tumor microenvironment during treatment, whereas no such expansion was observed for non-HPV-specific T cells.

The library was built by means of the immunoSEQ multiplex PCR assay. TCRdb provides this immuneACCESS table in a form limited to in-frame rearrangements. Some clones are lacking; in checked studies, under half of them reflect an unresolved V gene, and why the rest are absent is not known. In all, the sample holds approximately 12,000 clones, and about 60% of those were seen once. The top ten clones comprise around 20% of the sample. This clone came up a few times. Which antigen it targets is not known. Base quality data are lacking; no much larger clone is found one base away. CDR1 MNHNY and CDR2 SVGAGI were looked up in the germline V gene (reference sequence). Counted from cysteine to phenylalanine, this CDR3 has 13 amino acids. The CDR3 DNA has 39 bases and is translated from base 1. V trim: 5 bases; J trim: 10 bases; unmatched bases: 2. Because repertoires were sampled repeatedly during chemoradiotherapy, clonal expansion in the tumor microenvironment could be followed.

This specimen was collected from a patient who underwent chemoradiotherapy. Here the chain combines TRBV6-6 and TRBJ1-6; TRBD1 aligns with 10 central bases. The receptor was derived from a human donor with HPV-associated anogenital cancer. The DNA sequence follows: TGTGCCAGCAGTGGGACAGGGGCCTCACCCCTCCACTTT. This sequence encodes CASSGTGASPLHF.